This is a list of T cell receptor beta chains from one sample in a study of blood T cell repertoires in COVID-19. Method: immunoSEQ multiplex PCR; TCRdb's copy keeps in-frame clones and lacks some. Of roughly 200,000 clones in the sample, approximately 81% are singletons; the top ten hold about 7.4%. Sample: peripheral blood. These receptors originate from a woman aged 80 or older with acute or convalescent COVID-19. Each CDR3 is given with its conserved first and last residue. A D gene is named only where the DNA matches it firmly. Some rows have no size entry. The others give once, few or many, or a class for an expanded clone.

D gene: TRBD2
J gene: TRBJ2-1
clone size: -
V gene: TRBV7-8
CDR3 protein: CASSLGGTRGEQFF
CDR3 DNA: TGTGCCAGCAGCTTAGGAGGGACTAGAGGTGAGCAGTTCTTC

D gene: TRBD1
J gene: TRBJ1-6
clone size: -
V gene: TRBV10-3
CDR3 protein: CAISEGTGINSPLHF
CDR3 DNA: TGTGCCATCAGTGAGGGGACAGGAATCAATTCACCCCTCCACTTT

D gene: TRBD1
J gene: TRBJ1-6
clone size: -
V gene: TRBV9
CDR3 protein: CASSTRTGNNSPLHF
CDR3 DNA: TGTGCCAGCAGCACGCGGACAGGGAATAATTCACCCCTCCACTTT

D gene: -
J gene: TRBJ2-1
clone size: -
V gene: TRBV7-2
CDR3 protein: CASSWGVDGAEYNEQFF
CDR3 DNA: TGTGCCAGCAGCTGGGGGGTCGACGGGGCGGAATACAATGAGCAGTTCTTC

D gene: -
J gene: TRBJ2-1
clone size: -
V gene: TRBV28
CDR3 protein: CASSLSGRSSYNEQFF
CDR3 DNA: TGTGCCAGCAGTTTGAGCGGCAGGAGCTCCTACAATGAGCAGTTCTTC

D gene: TRBD2
J gene: TRBJ2-5
clone size: -
V gene: TRBV5-1
CDR3 protein: CASTRGGQGQETQYF
CDR3 DNA: TGCGCCAGCACCCGGGGGGGGCAGGGCCAAGAGACCCAGTACTTC

D gene: -
J gene: TRBJ2-3
clone size: -
V gene: TRBV21-1
CDR3 protein: CASSNGLAGVYTQYF
CDR3 DNA: TGTGCCAGCAGTAACGGACTAGCGGGGGTGTATACGCAGTATTTT

D gene: -
J gene: TRBJ2-3
clone size: -
V gene: TRBV5-1
CDR3 protein: CASSLDLLDTQYF
CDR3 DNA: TGCGCCAGCAGCTTGGACTTGCTGGATACGCAGTATTTT

D gene: -
J gene: TRBJ1-5
clone size: few
V gene: TRBV10-3
CDR3 protein: CAISGQDSNQPQHF
CDR3 DNA: TGTGCCATCAGTGGACAGGATAGCAATCAGCCCCAGCATTTT

D gene: -
J gene: TRBJ2-1
clone size: -
V gene: TRBV3-1/TRBV3-2
CDR3 protein: CASSQDNGIYNEQFF
CDR3 DNA: TGTGCCAGCAGCCAAGATAACGGGATTTACAATGAGCAGTTCTTC

D gene: TRBD2
J gene: TRBJ2-1
clone size: few
V gene: TRBV7-9
CDR3 protein: CASIGGGLNEQFF
CDR3 DNA: TGTGCCAGCATAGGCGGGGGGCTCAATGAGCAGTTCTTC

D gene: TRBD2
J gene: TRBJ2-5
clone size: -
V gene: TRBV5-1
CDR3 protein: CASSLVLAGGRETQYF
CDR3 DNA: TGCGCCAGCAGCTTGGTTTTAGCGGGAGGTCGGGAGACCCAGTACTTC

D gene: -
J gene: TRBJ2-5
clone size: -
V gene: TRBV4-1
CDR3 protein: CASSLRQERDMGETQYF
CDR3 DNA: TGCGCCAGCAGCCTTCGACAGGAGAGAGACATGGGGGAGACCCAGTACTTC

D gene: TRBD2
J gene: TRBJ2-5
clone size: -
V gene: TRBV19
CDR3 protein: CASSMGAGGLQETQYF
CDR3 DNA: TGTGCCAGTAGTATGGGGGCGGGAGGGCTTCAAGAGACCCAGTACTTC

D gene: -
J gene: TRBJ1-1
clone size: -
V gene: TRBV5-5
CDR3 protein: CASSPLPHTEAFF
CDR3 DNA: TGTGCCAGCAGCCCACTCCCCCACACTGAAGCTTTCTTT

D gene: TRBD1
J gene: TRBJ1-2
clone size: -
V gene: TRBV6-5
CDR3 protein: CASSGDRGNYGYTF
CDR3 DNA: TGTGCCAGCAGCGGGGACAGGGGAAACTATGGCTACACCTTC

D gene: -
J gene: TRBJ2-5
clone size: -
V gene: TRBV2
CDR3 protein: CASSEQGGGETQYF
CDR3 DNA: TGTGCCAGCAGTGAACAGGGGGGAGGAGAGACCCAGTACTTC

D gene: -
J gene: TRBJ1-6
clone size: -
V gene: TRBV7-2
CDR3 protein: CASSPTGQDNSPLHF
CDR3 DNA: TGTGCCAGCAGCCCTACGGGACAAGATAATTCACCCCTCCACTTT

D gene: -
J gene: TRBJ1-6
clone size: -
V gene: TRBV18
CDR3 protein: CASSPGGSGNSPLHF
CDR3 DNA: TGTGCCAGCTCTCCGGGGGGGTCTGGTAATTCACCCCTCCACTTT

D gene: -
J gene: TRBJ2-7
clone size: -
V gene: TRBV28
CDR3 protein: CASRLVGGQWSSYEQYF
CDR3 DNA: TGTGCCAGCAGACTGGTGGGTGGACAGTGGTCGTCCTACGAGCAGTACTTC

D gene: TRBD1
J gene: TRBJ2-3
clone size: -
V gene: TRBV28
CDR3 protein: CASSKQGTTDTQYF
CDR3 DNA: TGTGCCAGCAGCAAACAGGGGACAACAGATACGCAGTATTTT

D gene: TRBD1
J gene: TRBJ2-3
clone size: -
V gene: TRBV5-1
CDR3 protein: CASSLGVTGSITDTQYF
CDR3 DNA: TGCGCCAGCAGCTTGGGCGTGACAGGGAGTATCACAGATACGCAGTATTTT

D gene: TRBD2
J gene: TRBJ2-2
clone size: -
V gene: TRBV6-4
CDR3 protein: CASSAGTSPGELFF
CDR3 DNA: TGTGCCAGCAGCGCCGGGACTAGCCCCGGGGAGCTGTTTTTT

D gene: TRBD2
J gene: TRBJ2-5
clone size: -
V gene: TRBV18
CDR3 protein: CASSALAEKETQYF
CDR3 DNA: TGTGCCAGCTCAGCGCTAGCGGAAAAAGAGACCCAGTACTTC

D gene: -
J gene: TRBJ2-3
clone size: -
V gene: TRBV9
CDR3 protein: CASSATGPDTQYF
CDR3 DNA: TGTGCCAGCAGCGCCACAGGGCCAGATACGCAGTATTTT

D gene: -
J gene: TRBJ2-3
clone size: few
V gene: TRBV5-8
CDR3 protein: CASSPLASTDTQYF
CDR3 DNA: TGTGCCAGCAGTCCTCTAGCGAGCACAGATACGCAGTATTTT

D gene: -
J gene: TRBJ1-3
clone size: -
V gene: TRBV15
CDR3 protein: CATSRAPDSGNTIYF
CDR3 DNA: TGTGCCACCAGCAGAGCCCCAGACTCTGGAAACACCATATATTTT

D gene: TRBD2
J gene: TRBJ2-3
clone size: few
V gene: TRBV2
CDR3 protein: CASSPLAGGIDTQYF
CDR3 DNA: TGTGCCAGCAGTCCTCTAGCGGGAGGTATAGATACGCAGTATTTT

D gene: -
J gene: TRBJ2-7
clone size: -
V gene: TRBV5-4
CDR3 protein: CASSFGSSDTYEQYF
CDR3 DNA: TGTGCCAGCAGCTTTGGTTCTAGCGATACCTACGAGCAGTACTTC

D gene: -
J gene: TRBJ1-4
clone size: few
V gene: TRBV6-5
CDR3 protein: CASSYAGQHNEKLFF
CDR3 DNA: TGTGCCAGCAGTTACGCAGGACAGCATAATGAAAAACTGTTTTTT

D gene: TRBD2
J gene: TRBJ2-5
clone size: -
V gene: TRBV12-3/TRBV12-4
CDR3 protein: CASSLGTTVTQYF
CDR3 DNA: TGTGCCAGCAGTCTCGGGACTACCGTGACCCAGTACTTC

D gene: TRBD1
J gene: TRBJ1-2
clone size: -
V gene: TRBV2
CDR3 protein: CASSIPTGTNYGYTF
CDR3 DNA: TGTGCCAGCAGTATCCCGACAGGGACTAACTATGGCTACACCTTC

D gene: TRBD2
J gene: TRBJ2-2
clone size: few
V gene: TRBV7-8
CDR3 protein: CASSPTSGGAPGELFF
CDR3 DNA: TGTGCCAGCAGCCCCACTAGCGGGGGGGCCCCCGGGGAGCTGTTTTTT

D gene: TRBD1
J gene: TRBJ1-6
clone size: -
V gene: TRBV6-4
CDR3 protein: CASSDSSSGTGVSPLHF
CDR3 DNA: TGTGCCAGCAGTGACTCTTCATCCGGGACAGGGGTTTCACCCCTCCACTTT

D gene: TRBD1
J gene: TRBJ2-7
clone size: -
V gene: TRBV2
CDR3 protein: CASSIGTGGYEQYF
CDR3 DNA: TGTGCCAGCAGTATCGGGACAGGGGGGTACGAGCAGTACTTC